A single sample gave rise to the 17 T cell receptor beta chains below, sequenced in a study of shared clonotypes between healthy human individuals. The method was immunoSEQ multiplex PCR; TCRdb's version includes in-frame clones alone and lacks a portion of them. The table has about 1.5 million clones, under 99% seen once. Sequenced sample: naive CD4+ T cells sorted from blood. Subset noted: CD45RA+ positively selected. The receptors come from a man under 40 in good health.

The chain uses TRBV28 and TRBJ2-7; tentatively, D is TRBD1 (6 bases). Trimming took off 6 bases at V and 1 base at J, with 22 bases between the two ends. Germline CDR1 is MDHEN and CDR2 is SYDVKM. The CDR3 covers 17 residues. The CDR3, as DNA: TGTGCCAGCAGCCCAACCCCTACAGGGCTAAGGTCCTACGAGCAGTACTTC. It specifies CASSPTPTGLRSYEQYF.

This sequence joins TRBV6-5 and TRBJ1-1, with D perhaps matching TRBD1 (5 bases). The CDR3 is made up of 14 amino acids. V was shortened by 6 bases and J by 3 bases, with 14 bases between the two germline ends. Germline V lookup: CDR1 MNHEY, CDR2 SVGAGI. The CDR3 loop is CASRPQVLHTEAFF. Written as DNA, the CDR3 is TGTGCCAGCAGGCCACAGGTTCTACACACTGAAGCTTTCTTT.

V gene TRBV9 combines with J gene TRBJ2-1; TRBD2 aligns across 12 bases. This CDR3 contains 16 residues. Germline CDR1 reads SGDLS; CDR2 reads YYNGEE. V lost 3 bases and J lost 9; bases outside the gene matches: 10. CDR3 amino acids: CASSAEGLAGGREQFF. The CDR3, as DNA: TGTGCCAGCAGCGCCGAGGGGCTAGCGGGAGGGCGTGAGCAGTTCTTC.

The rearrangement joins TRBV4-2 to TRBJ2-1; D is undetermined. Germline lookup yields CDR1 LGHNA and CDR2 YNFKEQ. Trimming took 0 bases from V and 4 from J, leaving 7 bases between them. The CDR3 is made up of 14 amino acids. The DNA of the CDR3 is TGTGCCAGCAGCCAAGATTTAGGGTACAATGAGCAGTTCTTC. It is translated as CASSQDLGYNEQFF.

The V gene is TRBV5-1, the J gene TRBJ1-1; D remains unclear. V was pared by 3 bases and J by 5 bases, with 14 bases between. The CDR3 loop spans 14 amino acids. Germline CDR1 and CDR2: SGHRS and YFSETQ. CDR3 nucleotide sequence: TGCGCCAGCAGCTATGACACCGCTGTGACTGAAGCTTTCTTT. Translating gives CASSYDTAVTEAFF.

The chain uses TRBV7-9 and TRBJ2-5; the match to TRBD1 covers 8 bases. V lost 5 bases to trimming and J lost 5 bases; unmatched junction nucleotides: 7. There are 14 residues in the CDR3. The germline gives CDR1 SEHNR, CDR2 FQNEAQ (reference sequence). The DNA of the CDR3 is TGTGCCAGCAGCCGGACAGGGACCATGGAGACCCAGTACTTC. Protein sequence: CASSRTGTMETQYF.

This chain joins TRBV6-1 and TRBJ2-7, with D unclear. The CDR3 spans 14 residues. Trimming took off 4 bases at V and 3 bases at J, with 13 bases between the two ends. In germline, CDR1 is MNHNS, CDR2 SASEGT. This CDR3 reads CASSGSALGYEQYF. The CDR3 region has the DNA TGTGCCAGCAGTGGTTCTGCTCTCGGCTACGAGCAGTACTTC.

The chain couples TRBV28 to TRBJ2-3, with 12 bases fitting TRBD2. This CDR3 contains 19 residues. V shed 7 bases and J 4 bases; nucleotides not matched to a gene: 18. Germline CDR1 MDHEN, CDR2 SYDVKM. The CDR3 spells CASNGRHPRLAGEPDTQYF. The CDR3 nucleotides are TGTGCCAGCAATGGGAGGCACCCGCGACTAGCGGGAGAACCAGATACGCAGTATTTT.

This clone was seen a single time. The chain couples TRBV7-6 to TRBJ2-2; TRBD2 is a possible D gene (5 bases). Deletions cut 1 base from V and 6 bases from J, with 12 bases between. This CDR3 is built from 15 residues. Germline lookup yields CDR1 SGHVS and CDR2 FNYEAQ. CDR3: CASSLEGRRPGELFF. Written as DNA, the CDR3 is TGTGCCAGCAGCTTAGAGGGAAGGAGGCCCGGGGAGCTGTTTTTT.

Points on this clone: The sample has other DNA sequences that encode this CDR3 too. V usage is TRBV19 and J usage is TRBJ2-1; the D is unclear. Between the trimmed V and J ends, which lost 3 bases and 0 bases, there was a span of 9 bases. This CDR3 comprises 15 residues. Germline V gives CDR1 LNHDA, CDR2 SQIVND (reference sequence). CDR3 sequence (DNA): TGTGCCAGTAGTATGGGCCGGAGCTCCTACAATGAGCAGTTCTTC. Translating it yields CASSMGRSSYNEQFF. The full variable domain, with the rest looked up from reference TRBV19 and TRBJ2-1, is DGGITQSPKYLFRKEGQNVTLSCEQNLNHDAMYWYRQDPGQGLRLIYYSQIVNDFQKGDIAEGYSVSREKKESFPLTVTSAQKNPTAFYLCASSMGRSSYNEQFFGPGTRLTVL.

The chain carries TRBV10-2 and TRBJ2-7, with 9 bases fitting TRBD2. Trimming at V came to 3 bases and at J to 2 bases, leaving 11 bases not matched to a gene. The CDR3 consists of 17 residues. CDR1 is WSHSY and CDR2 is SAAADI in the germline V gene. CDR3 residues: CASSDPSGIKNAYEQYF. CDR3 DNA sequence: TGCGCCAGCAGTGATCCTAGCGGGATAAAAAACGCCTACGAGCAGTACTTC.

The V call is TRBV6-1, the J call TRBJ2-7; D is perhaps TRBD2 (6 bases). Trimming pared 2 bases from V and 2 bases from J, leaving 19 bases between. The CDR3 length is 17 residues. Germline V gene lookup returns CDR1 MNHNS and CDR2 SASEGT. CDR3 sequence: CASSEKRFSGDTYEQYF. For the CDR3, the DNA is TGTGCCAGCAGTGAAAAGAGGTTTAGCGGCGATACCTACGAGCAGTACTTC.

The rearrangement uses TRBV18 and TRBJ1-3; D gene unclear. From germline, CDR1 is KGHSH and CDR2 LQKENI. This CDR3 contains 15 residues. V lost 1 base and J 8 bases, leaving 15 bases between the germline ends. The CDR3 here is CASSPQSLKSDTIYF. CDR3 DNA: TGTGCCAGCTCACCACAAAGTCTCAAGTCGGACACCATATATTTT.

The genes are TRBV28 and TRBJ2-1; tentative D call: TRBD1 (6 bases). The CDR3 totals 16 residues. The V gene lost 2 bases and the J gene lost 4 bases, with 15 bases spanning the gap. Germline CDR1 reads MDHEN; CDR2 reads SYDVKM. CDR3 nucleotide sequence: TGTGCCAGCAGTTTAATAGTGACAGGCGGTTACAATGAGCAGTTCTTC. It translates to CASSLIVTGGYNEQFF.

This rearrangement joins TRBV2 to TRBJ2-2, with D uncertain. V lost 6 bases to trimming and J lost 3 bases, with 14 bases between them. The CDR3 totals 15 residues. Germline CDR1 reads SNHLY; CDR2 reads FYNNEI. CDR3 nucleotide sequence: TGTGCCAGCAGCCTTAGGGCGACGGACACCGGGGAGCTGTTTTTT. It is translated as CASSLRATDTGELFF.

The rearrangement joins TRBV14 to TRBJ2-7, with 9 bases lining up with TRBD1. Germline loops: CDR1 SGHDN, CDR2 FVKESK. This CDR3 region has 15 residues. The V gene end was trimmed by 4 bases and the J gene end by 4 bases; junction bases not matched to a gene: 8. CDR3 sequence (DNA): TGTGCCAGCAGCCGAGCGGGACAGGGTCAATACGAGCAGTACTTC. This gives the protein CASSRAGQGQYEQYF.

The genes are TRBV5-1 and TRBJ2-2; D gene ambiguous. The CDR3 has 15 residues. V was pared by 1 base and J by 1 base, with 8 bases between. Germline V gene sequence: CDR1 SGHRS, CDR2 YFSETQ. The CDR3 DNA is TGCGCCAGCAGCTTGTTCTCGGGGAACACCGGGGAGCTGTTTTTT. This codes for CASSLFSGNTGELFF.